These 20 T cell receptor beta chains originate from one sample sequenced in a study of cytomegalovirus exposure and HLA in healthy donors. Primers included in the PCR were 60 Vbeta and 13 Jbeta primers. The assay was immunoSEQ multiplex PCR, and TCRdb's table has in-frame clones only and misses some. This sample has roughly 150,000 clones, with around 77% found just once. The sequencing input was PBMCs. The receptors originated from a young man in good health.

This clone occurred once. One junction end does not reproduce the germline sequence, and a read error may be involved. The chain recombines TRBV6-6 with TRBJ1-5; TRBD1 might be the D (6 bases). CDR3 length: 13 residues. Germline assignment: CDR1 MNHNY and CDR2 SVGAGI (reference sequence). The CDR3 spells CASSPGTAGAWDF. The CDR3 region has the DNA TGTGCCAGCAGTCCCGGGACGGCGGGGGCTTGGGATTTT.

This CDR3 reads CSARFLYGYTF. In DNA form, the CDR3 reads TGCAGTGCGAGGTTCCTCTATGGCTACACCTTC. The rearrangement links TRBV20-1 to TRBJ1-2; D gene unclear. Trimming cost V 6 bases and J 4 bases, with 9 bases left between them. Germline-derived CDR1 and CDR2 are DFQATT and SNEGSKA (reference sequence). This CDR3 has 11 residues.

The V call is TRBV6-5, the J call TRBJ2-7; D is perhaps TRBD1 (6 bases). Germline lookup yields CDR1 MNHEY and CDR2 SVGAGI. The V and J ends lost 2 bases and 4 bases respectively, with 9 bases between them. The CDR3 has 13 amino acids. CDR3 DNA: TGTGCCAGCAGTTACCGGGACATATACGAGCAGTACTTC. Its translation is CASSYRDIYEQYF.

The chain combines TRBV6-1 with TRBJ2-7; 7 bases are a match to TRBD2. Germline loops: CDR1 MNHNS, CDR2 SASEGT. V was pared by 7 bases and J by 6 bases, with 15 bases of the junction left unmatched. This CDR3 comprises 15 residues. The CDR3 coding sequence is TGTGCCAGCAAACGCACTTGGGGGGGTGAGGGCGAGCAGTACTTC. Translation gives CASKRTWGGEGEQYF.

J is TRBJ2-7 and V is TRBV9, with 11 bases fitting TRBD1. The V gene's germline CDR1 is SGDLS and CDR2 YYNGEE. After removal of 4 bases from V and 2 bases from J, the junction contained 5 bases not matched to a gene. The length of the CDR3 is 15 residues. The CDR3 region has the DNA TGTGCCAGCAGCTTAGAGGACAGGGGGCCCTACGAGCAGTACTTC. It yields the protein CASSLEDRGPYEQYF.

V is TRBV7-8 and J is TRBJ2-7; D perhaps matches TRBD2 (5 bases). The CDR3 has 12 amino acids. V was trimmed by 3 bases and J by 4 bases, leaving 7 bases between them. The germline gives CDR1 SGHVS, CDR2 FQNEAQ. Here the CDR3 reads CASSFEGYEQYF. The CDR3 nucleotides read TGTGCCAGCAGCTTCGAGGGTTACGAGCAGTACTTC.

CDR3 DNA: TGTGCCAGCAGCCCCCAGGGTACGGGTGAGCAGTTCTTC. This sequence encodes CASSPQGTGEQFF. V usage is TRBV6-5 and J usage is TRBJ2-1, with TRBD1 as a possible D gene (5 bases). Germline CDR1 is MNHEY and CDR2 is SVGAGI. The CDR3 consists of 13 residues. The V and J ends lost 6 bases and 9 bases respectively, with 15 bases between them.

The genes are TRBV6-5 and TRBJ2-7; 8 bases align to TRBD1. Trimming took 6 bases from V and 4 from J; bases not matched to a gene: 5. CDR3 length: 13 amino acids. Germline CDR1 is MNHEY and CDR2 is SVGAGI. The CDR3 bases are TGTGCCAGCAGGGGGACAGGAGTGTACGAGCAGTACTTC. Its translation: CASRGTGVYEQYF.

Remarks on this clone: A read error may account for a junction end that differs from germline. V gene TRBV28 combines with J gene TRBJ2-7; possibly TRBD1 for D (6 bases). The germline gives CDR1 MDHEN, CDR2 SYDVKM. The CDR3 sequence is 12 residues long. CDR3 nucleotides: TGTGCCAGCAGTTTGTCACAGGGCTACCAATCCTTC. As protein: CASSLSQGYQSF.

This clone appeared once. V and J are TRBV6-6 and TRBJ2-1; D unclear. CDR1 MNHNY and CDR2 SVGAGI come from the germline V gene (reference sequence). The CDR3 is 13 residues long. Trimming removed 6 bases from V and 8 bases from J, with 14 bases in between. The CDR3 DNA follows: TGTGCCAGCAGCCCCGGTGGTGGAGATGAGCAGTTCTTC. Amino acid sequence: CASSPGGGDEQFF.

The gene calls are TRBV2 and TRBJ2-3; 10 positions match TRBD2. Losses at the gene ends were 7 bases for V and 3 bases for J; bases not matched to a gene: 4. The length of the CDR3 is 14 residues. Germline CDR1 is SNHLY and CDR2 is FYNNEI. The CDR3 loop is CASILAGATDTQYF. Here the CDR3 DNA reads TGTGCCAGCATCCTAGCGGGAGCTACAGATACGCAGTATTTT. Full variable domain (missing parts from reference TRBV2 and TRBJ2-3): EPEVTQTPSHQVTQMGQEVILRCVPISNHLYFYWYRQILGQKVEFLVSFYNNEISEKSEIFDDQFSVERPDGSNFTLKIRSTKLEDSAMYFCASILAGATDTQYFGPGTRLTVL.

This clone was observed a handful of times. The same CDR3 can be traced to other DNA sequences in this sample. The rearrangement links TRBV20-1 to TRBJ2-7; D perhaps matches TRBD1 (5 bases). This CDR3 is built from 11 residues. The ends were cut back, 3 bases at V and 3 bases at J, with 6 bases in the middle. The germline V gene has CDR1 DFQATT and CDR2 SNEGSKA (reference sequence). CDR3: CSARDNYEQYF. The CDR3 DNA reads TGCAGTGCTAGGGACAACTACGAGCAGTACTTC.

This sequence joins TRBV18 and TRBJ2-7, with 7 positions matching TRBD2. After removal of 3 bases from V and 4 bases from J, the junction contained 6 bases not matched to a gene. The CDR3 sequence is 14 residues long. The germline CDR1 and CDR2 sequences are KGHSH and LQKENI. The CDR3 bases are TGTGCCAGCTCACCGACCCGGGACTATTACGAGCAGTACTTC. Translating it yields CASSPTRDYYEQYF.

The J gene is TRBJ1-2, the V gene TRBV19; D remains ambiguous. The CDR3 covers 14 residues. The germline V and J ends were trimmed by 4 bases and 1 base, with 10 bases remaining between them. Germline V gene lookup returns CDR1 LNHDA and CDR2 SQIVND (reference sequence). Here the CDR3 reads CASSTYGVNYGYTF. For the CDR3, the DNA is TGTGCCAGTAGTACCTACGGGGTTAACTATGGCTACACCTTC.

The genes are TRBV5-6 and TRBJ2-7; 10 positions match TRBD2. This CDR3 has 16 residues. J lost 4 bases, V lost 0 bases, and 7 bases had no gene match. The V gene's germline CDR1 is SGHDT and CDR2 YYEEEE. CDR3 bases: TGTGCCAGCAGCTTGGGGGCCGGGACTAGCGCGTACGAGCAGTACTTC. It translates to CASSLGAGTSAYEQYF.

The CDR3 loop reads CATSRVDRGPANEKLFF. For the CDR3, the DNA is TGTGCCACCAGCAGAGTGGACAGGGGGCCTGCTAATGAAAAACTGTTTTTT. This chain uses TRBV15 with TRBJ1-4; 11 bases align to TRBD1. The V and J ends lost 1 base and 3 bases, in that order; junction bases with no gene match: 4. The CDR3 spans 17 residues. Germline V gives CDR1 LNHNV, CDR2 YYDKDF (reference sequence).

The rearrangement joins TRBV27 to TRBJ2-2; D may be TRBD1 (5 bases). Germline V CDR1 and CDR2: MNHEY, SMNVEV (reference sequence). CDR3 size: 14 residues. V dropped 3 bases and J dropped 1 base, with 6 bases sitting between them. The CDR3 coding sequence is TGTGCCAGCAGTTTGGGGCAGAACACCGGGGAGCTGTTTTTT. Residues: CASSLGQNTGELFF.

The chain combines TRBV6-1 with TRBJ2-3; TRBD2 agrees at 9 bases. Germline loops: CDR1 MNHNS, CDR2 SASEGT. V shed 8 bases and J 0 bases; nucleotides not matched to a gene: 6. This CDR3 contains 15 residues. The CDR3 loop reads CASLLTSGSTDTQYF. DNA of the CDR3: TGTGCCAGCCTCCTCACTAGCGGGAGCACAGATACGCAGTATTTT.

The chain carries TRBV21-1 and TRBJ2-7; the DNA was not used to check the table's D call, TRBD2. TRBV21-1 is listed as a pseudogene. The CDR3 covers 17 residues. The CDR3 nucleotides read TGTGCCAGCAGCAAATCCAAAATAGCGGGAGCGTCCTACGAGCAGTACTTC. Translated, it gives CASSKSKIAGASYEQYF.

The chain has TRBV28 and TRBJ1-1; D gene unclear. The CDR3 contains 14 residues. Trimming removed 6 bases at V and 4 bases at J, with 15 bases between. The germline V gene encodes CDR1 MDHEN and CDR2 SYDVKM. The CDR3 sequence: CASRRLVESTEAFF. In DNA, the CDR3 is TGTGCCAGCAGACGCCTAGTAGAGAGCACTGAAGCTTTCTTT.